This T cell receptor (beta chain) was sequenced for a study of T-cell reconstitution after alpha-beta-depleted transplantation in children. This clonotype was recorded many times. CDR1 and CDR2 (germline): MRHNA, SNTAGT. The CDR3 is 17 amino acids. V was shortened by 2 bases and J by 0 bases, with 16 bases between the two germline ends. The authors prepared the TCRbeta library with unique molecular identifiers. One entry per CDR3 protein, called by TCRdb with MiXCR from the PCR reads. This sample carries 190,000 or so distinct CDR3 sequences, about 6.4% of them seen once, and the ten largest clones take more than 2.5%.

This specimen was PBMCs from the stem cell graft donor, taken from the stem cell graft. This clonotype originated in a human donor who donated a stem cell graft to a child with Wiskott-Aldrich syndrome. The rearrangement joins TRBV6-4 to TRBJ1-2; the D is unclear. This CDR3 is CASSDPDYGRSNYGYTF. DNA for the CDR3: TGTGCCAGCAGTGACCCCGATTATGGCAGATCTAACTATGGCTACACCTTC.